The 16 T cell receptor beta chains in this list originate from one sample, sequenced in a study of blood T cells in healthy people across ages. With a J-beta primer mix and a sample-barcoded 5' primer, a second PCR ran roughly 6 to 11 cycles. TCRdb used MiXCR to reprocess the 5' RACE reads, holding one entry per CDR3 protein. The sample includes 650,000 to 800,000 distinct CDR3 sequences, around two fifths seen only once; the top ten take approximately 19%. The material sequenced was blood. The receptor set was obtained from a man in his 60s in good health.

This clonotype was recorded once. This rearrangement joins TRBV20-1 to TRBJ1-4; no firm D call. With 1 base removed from V and 3 bases from J, the gap between germline ends came to 9 bases. The CDR3 extends over 14 amino acids. From germline, CDR1 is DFQATT and CDR2 SNEGSKA (reference sequence). This CDR3 is CSARVTGSNEKLFF. The CDR3 DNA sequence: TGCAGTGCTAGAGTAACGGGTTCTAATGAAAAACTGTTTTTT.

This clonotype was detected a few times. V gene TRBV4-3 combines with J gene TRBJ1-2; the match to TRBD1 covers 7 bases. CDR3 length: 15 residues. V was pared by 0 bases and J by 7 bases, with 8 bases of the junction left unmatched. Germline-derived CDR1 and CDR2 are LGHNA and YSLEER. The CDR3 nucleotides are TGCGCCAGCAGCCAAGAGAGGACAGGAACGAGTGGCTACACCTTC. Amino acid sequence: CASSQERTGTSGYTF.

The chain uses TRBV6-2 or TRBV6-3 and TRBJ2-6, with unresolved D. The CDR3 contains 15 residues. Deletions cut 2 bases from V and 0 bases from J, with 5 bases between. In germline, CDR1 is MNHEY, CDR2 SVGEGT. The CDR3 sequence: CASSYEFSGANVLTF. The DNA for the CDR3 is TGTGCCAGCAGTTACGAATTCTCTGGGGCCAACGTCCTGACTTTC.

The genes are TRBV6-1 and TRBJ1-2; 8 bases align to TRBD1. Trimming cost V 4 bases and J 2 bases; bases outside gene matches: 9. The CDR3 has 16 amino acids. Per germline, CDR1 MNHNS and CDR2 SASEGT. The CDR3 region is CASSGRQGSSNYGYTF. In DNA form, the CDR3 reads TGTGCCAGCAGTGGAAGACAGGGGTCATCGAACTATGGCTACACCTTC.

The chain recombines TRBV5-1 with TRBJ2-7, with 9 bases lining up with TRBD1. Germline values: CDR1 SGHRS, CDR2 YFSETQ. V was clipped by 4 bases and J by 7 bases; unmatched bases: 12. The CDR3 sequence is 15 residues long. The CDR3 loop reads CASSPRTGAYNEQYF. The DNA of the CDR3 is TGCGCCAGCAGCCCTAGGACAGGGGCCTACAATGAGCAGTACTTC.

The rearrangement joins TRBV15 to TRBJ2-1; 8 bases line up with TRBD1. This CDR3 is built from 15 residues. Per germline, CDR1 LNHNV and CDR2 YYDKDF (reference sequence). Losses at the gene ends were 5 bases for V and 0 bases for J; bases not matched to a gene: 3. CDR3 DNA: TGTGCCACCAGCCGACAGGGGAGCTCCTACAATGAGCAGTTCTTC. Amino acids: CATSRQGSSYNEQFF.

CDR3 in amino acids: CASSMGLAGPGTDTQYF. CDR3 DNA sequence: TGTGCCAGCAGCATGGGACTAGCGGGGCCGGGCACAGATACGCAGTATTTT. The rearrangement links TRBV7-9 to TRBJ2-3, with TRBD2 matching over 13 bases. Unmatched junction bases numbered 6, after V lost 5 bases and J lost 1 base. Germline loops: CDR1 SEHNR, CDR2 FQNEAQ (reference sequence). CDR3 length: 17 amino acids.

This rearrangement joins TRBV20-1 to TRBJ2-1, with 8 bases lining up with TRBD2. The CDR3 consists of 13 residues. V gave up 5 bases and J gave up 7 bases; unmatched junction bases: 7. The germline V gene encodes CDR1 DFQATT and CDR2 SNEGSKA (reference sequence). Here the CDR3 DNA reads TGCAGTGCTGCCCCCGGGGGGGTTAATGAGCAGTTCTTC. Translating gives CSAAPGGVNEQFF.

There are a few counts of this clonotype. V is TRBV4-3 and J is TRBJ2-3; D is perhaps TRBD2 (5 bases). Germline CDR1 reads LGHNA; CDR2 reads YSLEER. The V end lost 0 bases, the J end lost 0 bases, and 13 bases lay between the germline ends. The CDR3 spans 17 residues. The DNA for the CDR3 is TGCGCCAGCAGCCAAGACCCGGGAAGATATAGCACAGATACGCAGTATTTT. Its translation is CASSQDPGRYSTDTQYF.

The V and J genes are TRBV20-1 and TRBJ2-7; 10 positions agree with TRBD1. The CDR3 runs to 13 residues. With V trimmed by 5 bases and J by 7 bases, 8 bases remained unmatched. CDR1 and CDR2 from the germline V gene are DFQATT and SNEGSKA (reference sequence). CDR3 coding DNA: TGCAGTGCTGAGGGACAGGGGTGGGGAGAGCAGTACTTC. Translation: CSAEGQGWGEQYF.

The chain joins TRBV20-1 to TRBJ2-7; unclear D gene. The J call is in doubt because the DNA end fits TRBJ2-5 better. There are 14 residues in the CDR3. CDR1 is DFQATT, CDR2 SNEGSKA, per germline (reference sequence). CDR3 bases: TGCAGTGCTAGAGATTTAGGGCACTCGGAGACCCAGTACTTC. This encodes CSARDLGHSETQYF.

V is TRBV5-1 and J is TRBJ1-6; D is uncertain. CDR1 is SGHRS, CDR2 YFSETQ, per germline. V was shortened by 1 base and J by 3 bases, with 8 bases between the two germline ends. CDR3 length: 15 amino acids. The CDR3 DNA is TGCGCCAGCAGCTTGAGCAGGCTCTATAATTCACCCCTCCACTTT. Protein: CASSLSRLYNSPLHF.

The rearrangement uses TRBV20-1 and TRBJ1-2, with TRBD1 identical over 10 bases. The CDR3 extends over 15 amino acids. CDR1 DFQATT and CDR2 SNEGSKA come from the germline V gene (reference sequence). J gave up 2 bases and V 5 bases, and 8 bases lay outside the gene matches. The CDR3 nucleotides are TGCAGTGCTCCCGAGGGGACAGGGGCAAACTATGGCTACACCTTC. Protein product: CSAPEGTGANYGYTF.

With regard to this clonotype: Given a much more abundant clone one base away, this may be a read error. This rearrangement joins TRBV7-9 to TRBJ1-2; D gene ambiguous. The ends were cut back, 8 bases at V and 5 bases at J, with 12 bases in the middle. This CDR3 region has 12 residues. Germline V CDR1 and CDR2: SEHNR, FQNEAQ (reference sequence). CDR3 in amino acids: CASGPRGYGYTF. Written as DNA, the CDR3 is TGTGCCAGCGGCCCCAGAGGGTATGGCTACACCTTC. Using reference TRBV7-9 and TRBJ1-2 for the parts outside the CDR3, the full variable domain is DTGVSQNPRHKITKRGQNVTFRCDPISEHNRLYWYRQTLGQGPEFLTYFQNEAQLEKSRLLSDRFSAERPKGSFSTLEIQRTEQGDSAMYLCASGPRGYGYTFGSGTRLTVV.

This clonotype was seen a few times. The J gene is TRBJ2-7, the V gene TRBV12-3 or TRBV12-4; 9 positions match TRBD2. This CDR3 contains 14 residues. V shed 6 bases, J shed 2 bases, and the junction held 5 bases outside the gene matches. The CDR3 protein is CASRGGGAPYEQYF. The CDR3 region has the DNA TGTGCCAGCAGGGGCGGGGGGGCCCCCTACGAGCAGTACTTC.

This clonotype appeared a few times. The chain recombines TRBV15 with TRBJ2-7; D may be TRBD1 (6 bases). Germline CDR1 LNHNV, CDR2 YYDKDF (reference sequence). V was trimmed by 0 bases and J by 5 bases, leaving 14 bases between them. CDR3 length: 15 amino acids. In DNA, the CDR3 is TGTGCCACCAGCAGAGATTACAGGGACCAAGACGAGCAGTACTTC. This gives the protein CATSRDYRDQDEQYF.